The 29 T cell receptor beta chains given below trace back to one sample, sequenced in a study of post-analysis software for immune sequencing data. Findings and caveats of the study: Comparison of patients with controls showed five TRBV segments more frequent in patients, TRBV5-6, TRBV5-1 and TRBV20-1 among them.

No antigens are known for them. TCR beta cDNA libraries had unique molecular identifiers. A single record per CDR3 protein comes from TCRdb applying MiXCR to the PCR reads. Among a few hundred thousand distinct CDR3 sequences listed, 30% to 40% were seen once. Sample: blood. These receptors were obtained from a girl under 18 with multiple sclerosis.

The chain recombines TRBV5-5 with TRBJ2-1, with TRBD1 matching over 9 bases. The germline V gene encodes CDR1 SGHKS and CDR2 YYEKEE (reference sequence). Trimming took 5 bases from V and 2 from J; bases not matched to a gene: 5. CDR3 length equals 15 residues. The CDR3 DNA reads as TGTGCCAGCAGTACCGGGACAGGGCCCTACAATGAGCAGTTCTTC. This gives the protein CASSTGTGPYNEQFF.

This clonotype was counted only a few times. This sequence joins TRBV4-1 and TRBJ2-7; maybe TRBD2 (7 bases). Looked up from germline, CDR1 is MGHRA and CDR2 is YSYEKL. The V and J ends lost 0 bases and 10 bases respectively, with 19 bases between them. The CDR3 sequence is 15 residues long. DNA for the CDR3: TGCGCCAGCAGCCAAGAGTTCGGGCAGGGGACTACCCAGTACTTC. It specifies CASSQEFGQGTTQYF.

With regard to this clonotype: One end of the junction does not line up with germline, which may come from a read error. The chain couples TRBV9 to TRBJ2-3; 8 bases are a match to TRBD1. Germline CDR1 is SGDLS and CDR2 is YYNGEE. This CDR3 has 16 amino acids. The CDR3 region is CANSVRTGRGTDTQYF. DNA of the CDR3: TGTGCCAACAGCGTTAGGACAGGGCGAGGCACAGATACGCAGTATTTT.

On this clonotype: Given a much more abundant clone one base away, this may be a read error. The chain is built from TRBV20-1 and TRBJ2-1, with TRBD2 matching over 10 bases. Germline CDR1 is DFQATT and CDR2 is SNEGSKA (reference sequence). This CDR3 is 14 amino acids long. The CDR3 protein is CRVTSGDPYNEQFF. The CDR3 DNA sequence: TGCAGGGTCACTAGCGGGGACCCTTACAATGAGCAGTTCTTC.

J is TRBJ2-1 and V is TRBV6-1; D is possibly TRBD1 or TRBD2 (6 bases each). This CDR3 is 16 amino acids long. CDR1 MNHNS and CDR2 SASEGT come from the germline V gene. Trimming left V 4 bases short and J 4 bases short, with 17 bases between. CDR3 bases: TGTGCCAGCAGTGCATTCGGGGGCGCGGGGTACAATGAGCAGTTCTTC. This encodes CASSAFGGAGYNEQFF.

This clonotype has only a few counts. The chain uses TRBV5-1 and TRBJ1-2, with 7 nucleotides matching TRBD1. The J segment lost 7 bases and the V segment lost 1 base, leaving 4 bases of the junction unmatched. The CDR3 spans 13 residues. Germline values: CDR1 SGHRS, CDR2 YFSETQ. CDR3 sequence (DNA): TGCGCCAGCAGCTTGCACAGGGGCGGTGGCTACACCTTC. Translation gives CASSLHRGGGYTF.

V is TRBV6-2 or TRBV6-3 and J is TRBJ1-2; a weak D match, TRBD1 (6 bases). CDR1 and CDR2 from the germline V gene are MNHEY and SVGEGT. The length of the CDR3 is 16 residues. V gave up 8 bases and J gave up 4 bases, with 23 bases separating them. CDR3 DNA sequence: TGTGCCAGCCGAAAAGGGGGGGCGGATTCGTCCTATGGCTACACCTTC. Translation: CASRKGGADSSYGYTF.

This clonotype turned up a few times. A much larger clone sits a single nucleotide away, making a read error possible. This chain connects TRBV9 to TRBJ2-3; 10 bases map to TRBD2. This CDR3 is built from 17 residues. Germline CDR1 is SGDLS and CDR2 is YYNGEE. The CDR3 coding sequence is TGTGCCAGCAGCGTTCCCCCGAGCGGGGGGGCCAGAGATGCGCAGTATTTT. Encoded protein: CASSVPPSGGARDAQYF.

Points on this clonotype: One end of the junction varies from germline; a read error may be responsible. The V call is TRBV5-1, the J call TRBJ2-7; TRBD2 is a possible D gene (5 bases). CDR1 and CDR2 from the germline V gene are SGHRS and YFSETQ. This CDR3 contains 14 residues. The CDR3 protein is CAGSFWGVSYEQYF. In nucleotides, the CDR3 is TGCGCCGGCAGCTTCTGGGGAGTCTCCTACGAGCAGTACTTC.

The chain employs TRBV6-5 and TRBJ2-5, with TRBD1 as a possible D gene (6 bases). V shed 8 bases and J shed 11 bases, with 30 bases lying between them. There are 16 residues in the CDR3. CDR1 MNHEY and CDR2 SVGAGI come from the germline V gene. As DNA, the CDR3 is TGTGCCAGCGGCCCAGGGGAGCGAAGTTACGTAAATGAGCAGTACTTC. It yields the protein CASGPGERSYVNEQYF.

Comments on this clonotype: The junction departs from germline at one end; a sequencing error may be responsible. CDR3 in DNA: TGCAGCGGCAAGGGGGGATCAACTAATGAAAAACGGTTTTTT. Protein sequence: CSGKGGSTNEKRFF. The chain has TRBV29-1 and TRBJ1-4; TRBD1 might be the D (6 bases). CDR1 SQVTM and CDR2 ANQGSEA come from the germline V gene. This CDR3 comprises 14 residues.

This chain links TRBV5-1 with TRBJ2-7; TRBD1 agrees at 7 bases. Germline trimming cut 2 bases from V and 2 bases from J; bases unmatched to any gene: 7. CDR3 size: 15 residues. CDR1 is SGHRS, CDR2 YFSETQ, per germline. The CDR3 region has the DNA TGCGCCAGCAGCTTCCCGACAGGGATAACCTACGAGCAGTACTTC. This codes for CASSFPTGITYEQYF.

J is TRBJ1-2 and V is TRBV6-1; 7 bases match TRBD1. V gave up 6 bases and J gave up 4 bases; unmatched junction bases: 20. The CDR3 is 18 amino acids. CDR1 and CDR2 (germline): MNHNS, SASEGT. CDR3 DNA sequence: TGTGCCAGCAGGTCCCTATCGGGACAGTGGAATAACGGCTATGGCTACACCTTC. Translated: CASRSLSGQWNNGYGYTF.

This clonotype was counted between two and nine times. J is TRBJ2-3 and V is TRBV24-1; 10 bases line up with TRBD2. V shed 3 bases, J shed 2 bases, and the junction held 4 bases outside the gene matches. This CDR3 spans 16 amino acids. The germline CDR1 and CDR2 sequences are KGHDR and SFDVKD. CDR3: CATSDRSGGATDTQYF. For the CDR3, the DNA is TGTGCCACCAGTGATCGGAGCGGGGGGGCCACAGATACGCAGTATTTT.

The CDR3 DNA reads TGCGCCAGCAGCTTGGACGGGAGTGTAGAGACCCAGTACTTC. Protein sequence: CASSLDGSVETQYF. The chain couples TRBV5-1 to TRBJ2-7; D perhaps matches TRBD2 (6 bases). TRBJ2-5 matches the DNA end more closely, so the J call is doubtful. The V gene's germline CDR1 is SGHRS and CDR2 YFSETQ. This CDR3 region has 14 residues.

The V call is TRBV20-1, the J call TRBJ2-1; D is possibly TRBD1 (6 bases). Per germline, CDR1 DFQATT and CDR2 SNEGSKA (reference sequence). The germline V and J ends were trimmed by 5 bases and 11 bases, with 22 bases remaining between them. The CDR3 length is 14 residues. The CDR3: CSASREVQGHKQFF. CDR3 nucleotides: TGCAGTGCTTCCCGAGAGGTACAGGGTCATAAGCAGTTCTTC.

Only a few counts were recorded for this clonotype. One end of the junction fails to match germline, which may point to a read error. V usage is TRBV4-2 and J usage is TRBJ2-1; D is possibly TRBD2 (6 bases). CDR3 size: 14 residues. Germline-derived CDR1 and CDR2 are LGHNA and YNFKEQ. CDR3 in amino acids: CASSQDRGYTEQFF. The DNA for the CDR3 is TGTGCCAGCAGCCAGGACCGGGGGTACACTGAGCAGTTCTTC.

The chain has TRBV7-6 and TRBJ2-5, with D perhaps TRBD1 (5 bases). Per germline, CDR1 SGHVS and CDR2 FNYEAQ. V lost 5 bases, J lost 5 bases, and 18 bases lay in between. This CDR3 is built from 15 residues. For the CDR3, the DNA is TGTGCCAGCAGCGAACGATGGGGCCCAGGGGAGACCCAGTACTTC. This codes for CASSERWGPGETQYF.

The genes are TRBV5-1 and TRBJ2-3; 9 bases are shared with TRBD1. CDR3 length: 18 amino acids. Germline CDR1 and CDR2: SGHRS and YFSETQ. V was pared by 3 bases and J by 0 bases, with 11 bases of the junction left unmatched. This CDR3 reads CASSSGQGPLPSTDTQYF. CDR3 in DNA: TGCGCCAGCAGCTCTGGACAGGGGCCACTTCCTAGCACAGATACGCAGTATTTT. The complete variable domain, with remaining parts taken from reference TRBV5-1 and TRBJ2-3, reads KAGVTQTPRYLIKTRGQQVTLSCSPISGHRSVSWYQQTPGQGLQFLFEYFSETQRNKGNFPGRFSGRQFSNSRSEMNVSTLELGDSALYLCASSSGQGPLPSTDTQYFGPGTRLTVL.

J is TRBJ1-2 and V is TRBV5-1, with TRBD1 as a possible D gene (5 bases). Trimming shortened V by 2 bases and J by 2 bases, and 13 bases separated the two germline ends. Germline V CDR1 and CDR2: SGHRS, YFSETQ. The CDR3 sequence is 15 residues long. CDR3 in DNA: TGCGCCAGCAGCTTAGACGCAACAGGCAACTATGGCTACACCTTC. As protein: CASSLDATGNYGYTF. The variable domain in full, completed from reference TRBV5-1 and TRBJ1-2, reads KAGVTQTPRYLIKTRGQQVTLSCSPISGHRSVSWYQQTPGQGLQFLFEYFSETQRNKGNFPGRFSGRQFSNSRSEMNVSTLELGDSALYLCASSLDATGNYGYTFGSGTRLTVV.

In nucleotides, the CDR3 is TGTGCCAGCAGTGAGCTCAGGGTTGACACTGAAGCTTTCTTT. Translated, it gives CASSELRVDTEAFF. The chain uses TRBV2 and TRBJ1-1, with a tentative D call TRBD1 (5 bases). The V end lost 3 bases, the J end lost 3 bases, and 11 bases lay between the germline ends. The CDR3 is 14 amino acids. Looked up from germline, CDR1 is SNHLY and CDR2 is FYNNEI.

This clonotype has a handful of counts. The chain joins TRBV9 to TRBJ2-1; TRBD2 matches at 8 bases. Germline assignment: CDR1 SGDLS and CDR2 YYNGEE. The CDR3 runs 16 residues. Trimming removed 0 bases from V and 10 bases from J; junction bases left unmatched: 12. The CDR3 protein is CASSVVPAGASVEQFF. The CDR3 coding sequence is TGTGCCAGCAGCGTAGTCCCAGCGGGGGCATCAGTGGAGCAGTTCTTC.

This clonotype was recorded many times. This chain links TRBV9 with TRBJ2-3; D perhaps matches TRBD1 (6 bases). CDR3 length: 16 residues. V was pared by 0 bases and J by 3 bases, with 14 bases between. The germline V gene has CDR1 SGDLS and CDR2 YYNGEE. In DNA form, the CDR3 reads TGTGCCAGCAGCGTAGTTTCGGCAGGGGCGACAGATACGCAGTATTTT. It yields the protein CASSVVSAGATDTQYF.

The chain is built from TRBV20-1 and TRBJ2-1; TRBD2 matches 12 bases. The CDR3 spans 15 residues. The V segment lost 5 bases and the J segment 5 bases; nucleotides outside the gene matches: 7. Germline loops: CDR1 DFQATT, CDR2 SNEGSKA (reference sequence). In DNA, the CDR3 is TGCAGTGCTCCCCCGTGGACTAGCGGGGACAATGAGCAGTTCTTC. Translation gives CSAPPWTSGDNEQFF.

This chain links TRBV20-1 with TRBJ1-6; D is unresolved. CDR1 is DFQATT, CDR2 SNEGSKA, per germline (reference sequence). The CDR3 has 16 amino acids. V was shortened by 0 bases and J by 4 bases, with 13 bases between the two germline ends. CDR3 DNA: TGCAGTGCTAGAGATCTAACACTTAATTATAATTCACCCCTCCACTTT. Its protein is CSARDLTLNYNSPLHF.

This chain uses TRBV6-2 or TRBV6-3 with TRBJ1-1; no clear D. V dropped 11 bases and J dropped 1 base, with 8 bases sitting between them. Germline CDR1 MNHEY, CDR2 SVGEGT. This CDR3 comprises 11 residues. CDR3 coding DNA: TGTGCCGGTAGTCAGAACACTGAAGCTTTCTTT. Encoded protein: CAGSQNTEAFF.

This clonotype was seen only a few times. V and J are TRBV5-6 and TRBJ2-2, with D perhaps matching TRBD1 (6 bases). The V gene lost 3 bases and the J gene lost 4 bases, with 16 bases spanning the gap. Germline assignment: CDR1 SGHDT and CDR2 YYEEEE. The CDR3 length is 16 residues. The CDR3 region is CASSYYRAPTTGELFF. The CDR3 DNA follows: TGTGCCAGCAGCTACTACAGGGCCCCTACCACCGGGGAGCTGTTTTTT.

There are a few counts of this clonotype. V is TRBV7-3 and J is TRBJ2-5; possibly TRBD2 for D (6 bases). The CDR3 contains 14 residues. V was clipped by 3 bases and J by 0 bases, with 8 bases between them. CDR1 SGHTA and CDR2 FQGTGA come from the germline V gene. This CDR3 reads CASSLGGDQETQYF. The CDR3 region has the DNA TGTGCCAGCAGCTTGGGGGGAGACCAAGAGACCCAGTACTTC.

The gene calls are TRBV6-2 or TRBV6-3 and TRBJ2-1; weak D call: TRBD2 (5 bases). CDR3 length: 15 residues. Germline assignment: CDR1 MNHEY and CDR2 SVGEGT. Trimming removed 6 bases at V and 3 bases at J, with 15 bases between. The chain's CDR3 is CASSRQAVLYNEQFF. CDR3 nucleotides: TGTGCCAGCAGCCGTCAAGCGGTCCTCTACAATGAGCAGTTCTTC.